The rows below give T cell receptor beta chains drawn from one sample of a study of Ad26.COV2.S vaccination and SARS-CoV-2 variants. Here immunoSEQ multiplex PCR was the method, and the copy in TCRdb shows in-frame clones only, minus some. The sample has 440,000 or so clones, less than 95% seen once. The material was peripheral blood, obtained in a trial of Ad26.COV2.S vaccine versus placebo. Source of these receptors: a person between 18 and 65 years old who received the Ad26.COV2.S COVID-19 vaccine or a placebo. CDR3s include the opening cysteine and the closing phenylalanine or tryptophan. The order of the fields is CDR3 DNA, CDR3 protein, CDR3 length, D gene, J gene, clone size, V gene. D genes are given only for firm matches. Only part of the rows carry a size: once, few, many, or a class if the clone is expanded.

TGCGCCAGCAGCCCTTGGACAGGGAGCTGGGAGACCCAGTACTTC	CASSPWTGSWETQYF	15	TRBD1	TRBJ2-5	NA	TRBV5-1
TGTGCCACCAGTGATTCAAGGTTGAACACTGAAGCTTTCTTT	CATSDSRLNTEAFF	14	NA	TRBJ1-1	NA	TRBV24-1
TGTGCCAGCAGGGGGGACTCCTCGAAGCAGCCCCAGCATTTT	CASRGDSSKQPQHF	14	NA	TRBJ1-5	NA	TRBV2
TGTGCCAGCAGCGCATCCGGGACAGAAAACAATGAGCAGTTCTTC	CASSASGTENNEQFF	15	TRBD1	TRBJ2-1	NA	TRBV9
TGTGCCACCAGCAGAGATCAGTGGTCCGGTATGATGTCGTCGAGCTCCTACAATGAGCAGTTCTTC	CATSRDQWSGMMSSSSYNEQFF	22	NA	TRBJ2-1	NA	TRBV15
TGTGCCAGCAGCGTAGATAAAGGGTGGAGCTCCTACAATGAGCAGTTCTTC	CASSVDKGWSSYNEQFF	17	NA	TRBJ2-1	NA	TRBV9
TGTGCCAGCAGTGAAGACCCACGGAGCTACAATGAGCAGTTCTTC	CASSEDPRSYNEQFF	15	NA	TRBJ2-1	NA	TRBV6-4
TGTGCCAGCAGTCCGTGGGACAGGGCCCCCACAGATACGCAGTATTTT	CASSPWDRAPTDTQYF	16	TRBD1	TRBJ2-3	NA	TRBV27
TGTGCCAGTAGTATAGGTTCCACGGAAGCTTTCTTT	CASSIGSTEAFF	12	NA	TRBJ1-1	NA	TRBV19
TGTGCCAGCAGCCCCCGGGACAGGGGAGGGGAGACCCAGTACTTC	CASSPRDRGGETQYF	15	TRBD1	TRBJ2-5	NA	TRBV9
TGTGCCACCAGCTCGCGACAGGGCCAAGAGACCCAGTACTTC	CATSSRQGQETQYF	14	TRBD1	TRBJ2-5	NA	TRBV15
TGTGCCAGCAGCATGGGACAGGCCATCCAAGAGACCCAGTACTTC	CASSMGQAIQETQYF	15	TRBD1	TRBJ2-5	NA	TRBV28
TGCGCCAGCAGCTTGGCCGGGAGACAAGAGACCCAGTACTTC	CASSLAGRQETQYF	14	NA	TRBJ2-5	NA	TRBV5-1
TGTGCCAGCAGCCAAGTATCGGCCAGGGACTACGAGCAGTACTTC	CASSQVSARDYEQYF	15	NA	TRBJ2-7	NA	TRBV4-2
TGTGCCAGTCACGTCCTTAACTATGGCTACACCTTC	CASHVLNYGYTF	12	NA	TRBJ1-2	NA	TRBV19
TGTGCCAGCAGCTTAGGGGGGACAGGGTGGTTACTAGCCAAAAACATTCAGTACTTC	CASSLGGTGWLLAKNIQYF	19	TRBD1	TRBJ2-4	NA	TRBV11-2
TGTGCCAGCAGCTTACAGGCGGGACAAATCTCCTACGAGCAGTACTTC	CASSLQAGQISYEQYF	16	NA	TRBJ2-7	NA	TRBV7-2
TGTGCCAGCAGCGTTTACGGCACCGGGGAGCTGTTTTTT	CASSVYGTGELFF	13	NA	TRBJ2-2	NA	TRBV5-5
TGTGCCAGCAGATCCCGGGACAGGGCCCTTAACACCGGGGAGCTGTTTTTT	CASRSRDRALNTGELFF	17	TRBD1	TRBJ2-2	once	TRBV7-8
TGTGCCAGCATCTCGGGAGACATGAACACTGAAGCTTTCTTT	CASISGDMNTEAFF	14	NA	TRBJ1-1	NA	TRBV7-9
TGCGCCAGCAGCTTGGATACGGGAGTGTCCTACAATGAGCAGTTCTTC	CASSLDTGVSYNEQFF	16	NA	TRBJ2-1	NA	TRBV5-1
TGTGCCACCGCCCCACAGAGGGTCCCCTACGAGCAGTACTTC	CATAPQRVPYEQYF	14	NA	TRBJ2-7	many	TRBV24-1